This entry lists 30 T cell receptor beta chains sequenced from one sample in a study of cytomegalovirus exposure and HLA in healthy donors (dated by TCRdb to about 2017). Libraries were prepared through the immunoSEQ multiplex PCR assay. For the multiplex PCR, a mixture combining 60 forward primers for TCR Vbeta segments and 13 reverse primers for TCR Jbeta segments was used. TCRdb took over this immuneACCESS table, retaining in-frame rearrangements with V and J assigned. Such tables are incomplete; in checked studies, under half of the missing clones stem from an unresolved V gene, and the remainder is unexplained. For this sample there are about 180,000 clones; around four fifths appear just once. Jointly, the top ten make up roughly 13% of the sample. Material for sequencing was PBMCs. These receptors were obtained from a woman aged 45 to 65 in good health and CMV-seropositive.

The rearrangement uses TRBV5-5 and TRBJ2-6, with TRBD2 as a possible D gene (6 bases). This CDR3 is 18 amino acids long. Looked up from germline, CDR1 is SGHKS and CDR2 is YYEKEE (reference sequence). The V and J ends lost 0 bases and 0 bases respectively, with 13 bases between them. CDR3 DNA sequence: TGTGCCAGCAGCTTGGAAGAGGGAGGCCTCTCTGGGGCCAACGTCCTGACTTTC. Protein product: CASSLEEGGLSGANVLTF.

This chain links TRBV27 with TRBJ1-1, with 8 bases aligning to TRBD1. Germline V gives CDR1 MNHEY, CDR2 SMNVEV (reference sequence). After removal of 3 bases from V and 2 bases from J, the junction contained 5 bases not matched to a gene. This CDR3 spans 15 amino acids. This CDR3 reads CASSLGTGANTEAFF. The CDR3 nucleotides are TGTGCCAGCAGTTTGGGGACAGGAGCTAACACTGAAGCTTTCTTT.

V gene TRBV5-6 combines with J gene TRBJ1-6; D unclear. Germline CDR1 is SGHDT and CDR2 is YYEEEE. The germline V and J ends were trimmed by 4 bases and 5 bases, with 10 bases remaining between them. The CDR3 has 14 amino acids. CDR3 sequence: CASSPYSHNSPLHF. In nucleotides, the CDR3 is TGTGCCAGCAGCCCCTACAGCCATAATTCACCCCTCCACTTT.

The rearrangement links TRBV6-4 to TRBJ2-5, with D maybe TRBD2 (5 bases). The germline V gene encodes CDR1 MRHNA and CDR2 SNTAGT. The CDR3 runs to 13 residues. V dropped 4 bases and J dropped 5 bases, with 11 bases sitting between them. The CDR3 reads CASSVERGETQYF. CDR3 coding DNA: TGTGCCAGCAGTGTAGAACGCGGGGAGACCCAGTACTTC.

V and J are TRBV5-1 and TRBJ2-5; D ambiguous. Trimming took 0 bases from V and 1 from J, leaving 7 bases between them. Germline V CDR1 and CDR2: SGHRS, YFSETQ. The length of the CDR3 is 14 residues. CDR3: CASSLGATQETQYF. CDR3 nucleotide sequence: TGCGCCAGCAGCTTGGGAGCGACCCAAGAGACCCAGTACTTC. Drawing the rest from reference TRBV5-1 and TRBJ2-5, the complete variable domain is KAGVTQTPRYLIKTRGQQVTLSCSPISGHRSVSWYQQTPGQGLQFLFEYFSETQRNKGNFPGRFSGRQFSNSRSEMNVSTLELGDSALYLCASSLGATQETQYFGPGTRLLVL.

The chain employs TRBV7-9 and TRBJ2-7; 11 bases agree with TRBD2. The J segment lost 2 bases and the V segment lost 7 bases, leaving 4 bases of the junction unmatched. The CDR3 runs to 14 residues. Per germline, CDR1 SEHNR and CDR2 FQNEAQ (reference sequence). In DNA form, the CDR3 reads TGTGCCAGCACCTCACTAGCGGGGGCCTACGAGCAGTACTTC. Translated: CASTSLAGAYEQYF.

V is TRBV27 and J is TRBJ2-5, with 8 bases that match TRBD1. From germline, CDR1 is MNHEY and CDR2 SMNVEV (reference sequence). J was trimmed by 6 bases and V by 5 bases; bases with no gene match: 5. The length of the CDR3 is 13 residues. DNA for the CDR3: TGTGCCAGCAGTCCGGACAGGGAAAAGACCCAGTACTTC. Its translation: CASSPDREKTQYF.

The CDR3 sequence is CASSLGPWETQYF. CDR3 nucleotide sequence: TGTGCCAGCAGTTTAGGCCCCTGGGAGACCCAGTACTTC. The chain combines TRBV28 with TRBJ2-5, with no clear D. The V gene lost 2 bases and the J gene lost 5 bases, with 9 bases spanning the gap. CDR1 MDHEN and CDR2 SYDVKM come from the germline V gene. The CDR3 is made up of 13 amino acids.

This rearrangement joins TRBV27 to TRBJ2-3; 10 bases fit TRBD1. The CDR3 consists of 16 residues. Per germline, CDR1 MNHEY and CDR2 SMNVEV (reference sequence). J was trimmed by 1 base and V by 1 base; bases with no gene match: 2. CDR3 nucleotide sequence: TGTGCCAGCAGTTTATACGGACAGGGGGGCACAGATACGCAGTATTTT. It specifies CASSLYGQGGTDTQYF.

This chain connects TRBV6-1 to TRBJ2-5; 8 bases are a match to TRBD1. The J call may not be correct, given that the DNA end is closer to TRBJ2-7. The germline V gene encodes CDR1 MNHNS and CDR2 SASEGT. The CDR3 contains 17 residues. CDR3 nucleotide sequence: TGTGCCAGCAGTGAAGCCCTTCTTGGGACAGGAATCCACGAGCAGTACTTC. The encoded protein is CASSEALLGTGIHEQYF.

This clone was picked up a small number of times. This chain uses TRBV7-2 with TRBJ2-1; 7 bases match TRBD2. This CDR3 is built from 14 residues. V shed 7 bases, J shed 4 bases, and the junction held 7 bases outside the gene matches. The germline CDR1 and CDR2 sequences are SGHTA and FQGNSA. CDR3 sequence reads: CASTRGAGYNEQFF. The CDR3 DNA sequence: TGTGCCAGCACCCGCGGAGCGGGGTACAATGAGCAGTTCTTC.

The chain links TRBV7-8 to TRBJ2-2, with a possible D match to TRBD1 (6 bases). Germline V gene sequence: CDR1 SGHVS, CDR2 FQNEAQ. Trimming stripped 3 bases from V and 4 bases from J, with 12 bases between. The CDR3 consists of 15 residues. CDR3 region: CASSFRTAITGELFF. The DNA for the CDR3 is TGTGCCAGCAGCTTCCGGACAGCTATCACCGGGGAGCTGTTTTTT. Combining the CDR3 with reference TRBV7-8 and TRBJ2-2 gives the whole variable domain GAGVSQSPRYKVAKRGQDVALRCDPISGHVSLFWYQQALGQGPEFLTYFQNEAQLDKSGLPSDRFFAERPEGSVSTLKIQRTQQEDSAVYLCASSFRTAITGELFFGEGSRLTVL.

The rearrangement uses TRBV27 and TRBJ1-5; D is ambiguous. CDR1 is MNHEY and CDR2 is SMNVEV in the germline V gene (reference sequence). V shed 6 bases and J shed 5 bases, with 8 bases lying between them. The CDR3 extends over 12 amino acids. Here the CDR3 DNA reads TGTGCCAGCAGCCACGGTCATCAGCCCCAGCATTTT. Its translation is CASSHGHQPQHF.

CDR3 bases: TGTGCCAGCTCAATACTAGCGGGGGACGAGCAGTACTTC. Its protein product is CASSILAGDEQYF. This chain connects TRBV18 to TRBJ2-7, with 11 nucleotides matching TRBD2. The V gene's germline CDR1 is KGHSH and CDR2 LQKENI. The CDR3 runs to 13 residues. The J segment lost 5 bases and the V segment lost 5 bases, leaving 2 bases of the junction unmatched. Supplemented by reference TRBV18 and TRBJ2-7, the full variable domain reads NAGVMQNPRHLVRRRGQEARLRCSPMKGHSHVYWYRQLPEEGLKFMVYLQKENIIDESGMPKERFSAEFPKEGPSILRIQQVVRGDSAAYFCASSILAGDEQYFGPGTRLTVT.

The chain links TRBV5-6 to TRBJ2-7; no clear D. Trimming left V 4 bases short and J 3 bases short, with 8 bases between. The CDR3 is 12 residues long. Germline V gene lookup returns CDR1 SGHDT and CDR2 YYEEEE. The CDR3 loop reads CASSVADYEQYF. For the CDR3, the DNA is TGTGCCAGCAGCGTAGCAGACTACGAGCAGTACTTC.

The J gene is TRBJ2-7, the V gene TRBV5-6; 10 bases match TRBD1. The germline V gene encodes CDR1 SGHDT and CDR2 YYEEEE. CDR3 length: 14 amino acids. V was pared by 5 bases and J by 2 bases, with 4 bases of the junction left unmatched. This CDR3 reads CASRPGTGAYEQYF. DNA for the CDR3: TGTGCCAGCAGGCCCGGGACAGGGGCCTACGAGCAGTACTTC.

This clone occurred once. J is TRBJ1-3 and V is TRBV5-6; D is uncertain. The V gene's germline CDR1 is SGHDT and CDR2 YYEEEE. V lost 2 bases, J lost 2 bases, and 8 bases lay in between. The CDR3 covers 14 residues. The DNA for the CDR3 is TGTGCCAGCAGCTTAAGAGGTGCTGGAAACACCATATATTTT. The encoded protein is CASSLRGAGNTIYF.

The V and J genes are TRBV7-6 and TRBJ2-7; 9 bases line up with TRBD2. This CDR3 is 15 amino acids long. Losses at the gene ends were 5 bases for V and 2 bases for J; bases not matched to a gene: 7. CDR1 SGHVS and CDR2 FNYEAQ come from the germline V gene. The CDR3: CASSPIAGEPYEQYF. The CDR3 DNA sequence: TGTGCCAGCAGCCCGATAGCGGGGGAGCCCTACGAGCAGTACTTC.

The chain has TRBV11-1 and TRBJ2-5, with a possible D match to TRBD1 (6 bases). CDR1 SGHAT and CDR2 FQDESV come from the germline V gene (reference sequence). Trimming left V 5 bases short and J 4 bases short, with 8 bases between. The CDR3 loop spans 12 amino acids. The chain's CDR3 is CASSLRGETQYF. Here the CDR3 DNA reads TGTGCCAGCAGCCTCAGGGGAGAGACCCAGTACTTC.

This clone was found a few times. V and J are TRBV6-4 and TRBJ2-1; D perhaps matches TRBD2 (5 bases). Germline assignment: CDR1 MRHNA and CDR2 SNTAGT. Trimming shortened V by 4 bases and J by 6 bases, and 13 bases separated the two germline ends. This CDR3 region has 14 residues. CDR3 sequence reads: CASSANGEGNEQFF. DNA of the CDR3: TGTGCCAGCAGTGCTAACGGGGAAGGCAATGAGCAGTTCTTC.

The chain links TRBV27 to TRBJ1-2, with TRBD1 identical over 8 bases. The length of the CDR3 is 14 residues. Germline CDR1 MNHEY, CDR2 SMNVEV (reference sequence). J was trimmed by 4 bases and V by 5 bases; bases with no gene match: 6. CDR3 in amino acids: CASSTRDRGYGYTF. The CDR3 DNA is TGTGCCAGCAGTACCAGAGACAGGGGCTATGGCTACACCTTC.

This chain's CDR3 is CASSPPGPNSPLHF. CDR3 DNA: TGTGCCAGCAGCCCTCCGGGTCCCAATTCACCCCTCCACTTT. This chain joins TRBV5-5 and TRBJ1-6; no definite D call. This CDR3 contains 14 residues. V dropped 4 bases and J dropped 7 bases, with 12 bases sitting between them. Germline CDR1 is SGHKS and CDR2 is YYEKEE (reference sequence).

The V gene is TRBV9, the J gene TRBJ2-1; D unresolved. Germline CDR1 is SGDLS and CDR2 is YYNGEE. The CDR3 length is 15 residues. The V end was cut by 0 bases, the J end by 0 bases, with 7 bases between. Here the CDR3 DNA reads TGTGCCAGCAGCGTAGGGGCCTACTCCTACAATGAGCAGTTCTTC. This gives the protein CASSVGAYSYNEQFF. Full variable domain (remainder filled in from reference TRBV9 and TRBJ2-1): DSGVTQTPKHLITATGQRVTLRCSPRSGDLSVYWYQQSLDQGLQFLIQYYNGEERAKGNILERFSAQQFPDLHSELNLSSLELGDSALYFCASSVGAYSYNEQFFGPGTRLTVL.

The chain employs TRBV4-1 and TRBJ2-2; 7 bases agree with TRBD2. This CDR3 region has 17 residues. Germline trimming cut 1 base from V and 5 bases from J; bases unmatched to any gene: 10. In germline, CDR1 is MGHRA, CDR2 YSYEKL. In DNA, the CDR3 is TGCGCCAGCAGCCAAGTCGGGGGGACCTACGGGACCGGGGAGCTGTTTTTT. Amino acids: CASSQVGGTYGTGELFF.

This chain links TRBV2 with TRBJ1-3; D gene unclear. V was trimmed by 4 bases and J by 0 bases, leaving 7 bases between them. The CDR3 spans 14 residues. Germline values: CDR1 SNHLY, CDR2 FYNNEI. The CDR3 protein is CASSGPFSGNTIYF. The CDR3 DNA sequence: TGTGCCAGCAGTGGGCCCTTCTCTGGAAACACCATATATTTT. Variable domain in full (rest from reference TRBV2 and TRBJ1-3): EPEVTQTPSHQVTQMGQEVILRCVPISNHLYFYWYRQILGQKVEFLVSFYNNEISEKSEIFDDQFSVERPDGSNFTLKIRSTKLEDSAMYFCASSGPFSGNTIYFGEGSWLTVV.

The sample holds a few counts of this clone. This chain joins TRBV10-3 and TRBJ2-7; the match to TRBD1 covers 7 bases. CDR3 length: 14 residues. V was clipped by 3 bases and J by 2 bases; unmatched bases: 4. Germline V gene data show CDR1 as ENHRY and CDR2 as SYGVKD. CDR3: CAISDQGVTYEQYF. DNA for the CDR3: TGTGCCATCAGTGATCAGGGGGTCACCTACGAGCAGTACTTC.

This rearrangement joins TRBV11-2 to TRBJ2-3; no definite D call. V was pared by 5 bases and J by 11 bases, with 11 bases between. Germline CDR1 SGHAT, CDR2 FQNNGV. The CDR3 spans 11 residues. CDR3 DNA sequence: TGTGCCAGCAGCCAGACTCAAAGGCAGTATTTT. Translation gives CASSQTQRQYF.

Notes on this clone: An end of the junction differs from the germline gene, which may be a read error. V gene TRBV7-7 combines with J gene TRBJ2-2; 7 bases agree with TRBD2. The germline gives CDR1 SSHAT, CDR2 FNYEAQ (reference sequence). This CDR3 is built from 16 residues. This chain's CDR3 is CASSLSGGMNTGELFF. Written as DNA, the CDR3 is TGTGCTAGCAGCTTGTCCGGGGGGATGAACACCGGGGAGCTGTTTTTT.

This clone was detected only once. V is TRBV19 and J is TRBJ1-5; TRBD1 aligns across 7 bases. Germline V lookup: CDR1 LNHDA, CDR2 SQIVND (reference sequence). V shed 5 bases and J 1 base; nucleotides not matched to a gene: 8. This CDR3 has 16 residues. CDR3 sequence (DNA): TGTGCCAGTAGTCCCCAGACAGGGAGCAGCAATCAGCCCCAGCATTTT. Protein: CASSPQTGSSNQPQHF.

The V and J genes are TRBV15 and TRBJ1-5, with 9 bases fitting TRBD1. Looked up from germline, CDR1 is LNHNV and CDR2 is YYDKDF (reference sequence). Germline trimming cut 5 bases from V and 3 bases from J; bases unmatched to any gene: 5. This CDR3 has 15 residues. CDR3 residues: CATSATGGPNQPQHF. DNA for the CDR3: TGTGCCACCAGCGCAACAGGGGGCCCCAATCAGCCCCAGCATTTT.